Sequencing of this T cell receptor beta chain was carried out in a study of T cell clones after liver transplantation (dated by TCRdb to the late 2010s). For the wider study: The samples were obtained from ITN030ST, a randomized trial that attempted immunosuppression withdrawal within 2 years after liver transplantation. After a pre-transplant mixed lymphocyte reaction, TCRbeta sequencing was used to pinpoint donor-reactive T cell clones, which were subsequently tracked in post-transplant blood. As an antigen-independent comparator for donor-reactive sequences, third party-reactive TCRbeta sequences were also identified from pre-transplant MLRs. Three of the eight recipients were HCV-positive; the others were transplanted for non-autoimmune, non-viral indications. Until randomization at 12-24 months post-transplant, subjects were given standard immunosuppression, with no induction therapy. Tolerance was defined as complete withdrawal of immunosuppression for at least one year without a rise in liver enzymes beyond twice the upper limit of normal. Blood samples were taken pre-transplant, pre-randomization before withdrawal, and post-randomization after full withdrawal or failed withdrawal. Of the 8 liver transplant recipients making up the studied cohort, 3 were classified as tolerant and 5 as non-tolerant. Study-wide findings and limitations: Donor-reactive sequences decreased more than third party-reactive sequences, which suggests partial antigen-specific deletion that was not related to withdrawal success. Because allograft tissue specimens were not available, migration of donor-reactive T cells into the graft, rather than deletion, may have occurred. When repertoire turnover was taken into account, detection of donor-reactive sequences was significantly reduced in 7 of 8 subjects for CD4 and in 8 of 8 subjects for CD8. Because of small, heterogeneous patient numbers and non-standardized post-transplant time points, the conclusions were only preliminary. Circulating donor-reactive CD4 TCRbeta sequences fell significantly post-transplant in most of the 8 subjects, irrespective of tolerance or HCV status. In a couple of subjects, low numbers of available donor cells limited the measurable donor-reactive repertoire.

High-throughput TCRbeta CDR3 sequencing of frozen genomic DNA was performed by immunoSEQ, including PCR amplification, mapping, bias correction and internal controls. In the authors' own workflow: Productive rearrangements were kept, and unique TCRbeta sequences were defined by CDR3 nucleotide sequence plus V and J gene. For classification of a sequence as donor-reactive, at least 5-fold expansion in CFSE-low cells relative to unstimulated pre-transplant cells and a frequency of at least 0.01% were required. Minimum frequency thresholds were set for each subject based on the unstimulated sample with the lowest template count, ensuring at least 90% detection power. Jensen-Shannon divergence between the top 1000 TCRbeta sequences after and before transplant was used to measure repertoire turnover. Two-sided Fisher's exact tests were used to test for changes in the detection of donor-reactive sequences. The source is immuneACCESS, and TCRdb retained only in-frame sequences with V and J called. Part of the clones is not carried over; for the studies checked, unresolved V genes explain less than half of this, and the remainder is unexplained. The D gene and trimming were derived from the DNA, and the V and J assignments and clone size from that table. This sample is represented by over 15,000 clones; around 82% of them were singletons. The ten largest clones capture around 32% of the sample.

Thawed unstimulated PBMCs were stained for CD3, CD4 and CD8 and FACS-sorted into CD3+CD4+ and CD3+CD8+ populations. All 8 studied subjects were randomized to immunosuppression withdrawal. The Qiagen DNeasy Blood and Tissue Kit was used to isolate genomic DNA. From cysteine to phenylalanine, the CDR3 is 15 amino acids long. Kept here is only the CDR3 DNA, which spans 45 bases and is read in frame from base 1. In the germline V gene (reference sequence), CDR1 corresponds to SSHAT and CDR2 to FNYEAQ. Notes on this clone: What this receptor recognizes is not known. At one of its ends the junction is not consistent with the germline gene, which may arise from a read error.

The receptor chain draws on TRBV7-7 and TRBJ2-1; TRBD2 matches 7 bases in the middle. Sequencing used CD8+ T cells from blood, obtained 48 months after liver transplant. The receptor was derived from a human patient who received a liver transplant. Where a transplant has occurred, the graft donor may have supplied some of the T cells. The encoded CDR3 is CASSSRLAVYNEQFF. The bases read TGTGCTAGCAGTTCCCGACTAGCAGTCTACAATGAGCAGTTCTTC.